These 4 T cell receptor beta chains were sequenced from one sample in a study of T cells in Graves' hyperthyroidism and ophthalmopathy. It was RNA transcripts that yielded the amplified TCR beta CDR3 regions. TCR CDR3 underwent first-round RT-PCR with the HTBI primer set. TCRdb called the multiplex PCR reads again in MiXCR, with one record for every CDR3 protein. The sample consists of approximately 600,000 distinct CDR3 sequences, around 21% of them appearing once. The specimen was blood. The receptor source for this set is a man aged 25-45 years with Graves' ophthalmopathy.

CDR3 sequence: CAISGTTVGNEQFF. For the CDR3, the DNA is TGTGCCATCAGTGGGACTACGGTCGGTAATGAGCAGTTCTTC. The chain uses TRBV10-3 and TRBJ2-1; possible D gene TRBD2, 6 bases. Between the trimmed V and J ends, which lost 4 bases and 7 bases, there was a span of 14 bases. The CDR3 loop spans 14 amino acids. Germline-derived CDR1 and CDR2 are ENHRY and SYGVKD.

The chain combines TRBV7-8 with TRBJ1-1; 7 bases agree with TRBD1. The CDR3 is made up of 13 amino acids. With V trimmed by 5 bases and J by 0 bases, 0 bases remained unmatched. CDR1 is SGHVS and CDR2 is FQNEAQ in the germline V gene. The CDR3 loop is CASSTGVNTEAFF. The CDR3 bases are TGTGCCAGCAGCACAGGGGTGAACACTGAAGCTTTCTTT.

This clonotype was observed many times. CDR3 nucleotide sequence: TGTGCCAGCAGCTTAGTGGGGGGCGCACGGGGTGAGCAGTTCTTC. Its translation is CASSLVGGARGEQFF. The V gene is TRBV7-2, the J gene TRBJ2-1, with D perhaps given as TRBD1 or TRBD2 (6 bases each). Germline lookup yields CDR1 SGHTA and CDR2 FQGNSA. The V end was cut by 1 base, the J end by 9 bases, with 16 bases between. The CDR3 has 15 amino acids.

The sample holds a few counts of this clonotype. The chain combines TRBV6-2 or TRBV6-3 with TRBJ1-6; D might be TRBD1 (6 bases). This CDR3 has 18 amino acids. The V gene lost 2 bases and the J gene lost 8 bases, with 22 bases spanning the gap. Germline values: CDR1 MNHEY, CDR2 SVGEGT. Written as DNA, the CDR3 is TGTGCCAGCAGTTACCCTCCCCTCGACAGGCCACGGGATTCACCCCTCCACTTT. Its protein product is CASSYPPLDRPRDSPLHF.